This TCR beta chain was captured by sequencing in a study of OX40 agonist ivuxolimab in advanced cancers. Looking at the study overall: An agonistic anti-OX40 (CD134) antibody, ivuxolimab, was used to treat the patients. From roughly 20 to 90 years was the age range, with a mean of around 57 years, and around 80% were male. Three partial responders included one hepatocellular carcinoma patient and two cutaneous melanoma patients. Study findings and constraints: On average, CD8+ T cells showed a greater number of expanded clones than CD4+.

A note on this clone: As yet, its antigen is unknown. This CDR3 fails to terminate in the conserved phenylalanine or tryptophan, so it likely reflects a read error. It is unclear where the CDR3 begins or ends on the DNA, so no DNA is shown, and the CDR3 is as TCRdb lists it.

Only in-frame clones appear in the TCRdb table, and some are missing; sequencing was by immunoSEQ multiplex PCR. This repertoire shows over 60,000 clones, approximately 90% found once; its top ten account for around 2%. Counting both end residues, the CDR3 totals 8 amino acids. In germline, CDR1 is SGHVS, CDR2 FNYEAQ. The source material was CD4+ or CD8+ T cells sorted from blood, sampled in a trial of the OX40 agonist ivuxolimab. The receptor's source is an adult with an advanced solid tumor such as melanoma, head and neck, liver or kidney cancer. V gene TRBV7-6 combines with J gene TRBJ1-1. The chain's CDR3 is CASSLGFR.